Following are 11 T cell receptor beta chains from one sample sequenced in a study of blood T cells in healthy people across ages. Alongside a J-beta primer mix, a sample-barcoded 5' primer served in a second PCR lasting roughly 7 to 11 cycles. TCRdb passed the 5' RACE reads through MiXCR, listing each CDR3 protein once. This repertoire shows 800,000 or so distinct CDR3 sequences, 20% to 25% found once; its top ten account for approximately 3.7%. A further study also used this sample, focusing on T cells of mothers and their children.

The sample was blood. The receptors here all came from a boy between 10 and 17 years old in good health.

In this sample, this clonotype turned up a few times. The CDR3 bases are TGTGCCAGCAGCTTAGCGGGAGGGCCGACCGAGCAGTACTTC. Translated, it gives CASSLAGGPTEQYF. V is TRBV2 and J is TRBJ2-7; TRBD2 agrees at 11 bases. With 6 bases clipped from V and 6 bases from J, the junction kept 7 bases outside the gene matches. Germline V CDR1 and CDR2: SNHLY, FYNNEI. The length of the CDR3 is 14 residues.

This clonotype has just a few counts. The chain combines TRBV6-5 with TRBJ2-5; the D gene is possibly TRBD2 (5 bases). The CDR3 is made up of 16 amino acids. Trimming removed 4 bases from V and 4 bases from J, with 19 bases in between. Germline V gene lookup returns CDR1 MNHEY and CDR2 SVGAGI. The CDR3 reads CASSSRTLRGPETQYF. In DNA form, the CDR3 reads TGTGCCAGCAGTTCCCGGACCCTCCGGGGTCCAGAGACCCAGTACTTC.

This sequence joins TRBV7-8 and TRBJ1-6; tentative D call: TRBD1 (6 bases). Between the trimmed V and J ends, which lost 3 bases and 4 bases, there was a span of 10 bases. The CDR3 spans 15 residues. Per the germline V gene, CDR1 is SGHVS and CDR2 is FQNEAQ. This CDR3 reads CASSLAGHYNSPLHF. The CDR3, as DNA: TGTGCCAGCAGCTTGGCGGGACATTATAATTCACCCCTCCACTTT. The full variable domain, rest sourced from reference TRBV7-8 and TRBJ1-6, is GAGVSQSPRYKVAKRGQDVALRCDPISGHVSLFWYQQALGQGPEFLTYFQNEAQLDKSGLPSDRFFAERPEGSVSTLKIQRTQQEDSAVYLCASSLAGHYNSPLHFGNGTRLTVT.

The rearrangement joins TRBV28 to TRBJ2-1; 11 bases are shared with TRBD2. CDR3 length: 15 residues. J lost 8 bases, V lost 5 bases, and 8 bases had no gene match. The V gene's germline CDR1 is MDHEN and CDR2 SYDVKM. The DNA for the CDR3 is TGTGCCAGCAGTCGAACTAGCGGGGGTGGGGATGAGCAGTTCTTC. Translating it yields CASSRTSGGGDEQFF.

There are a few counts of this clonotype. The gene calls are TRBV7-9 and TRBJ1-4; TRBD1 aligns across 7 bases. V lost 5 bases to trimming and J lost 3 bases; unmatched junction nucleotides: 9. Per the germline V gene, CDR1 is SEHNR and CDR2 is FQNEAQ (reference sequence). The CDR3 contains 16 residues. The CDR3 nucleotides are TGTGCCAGCAGCCCCCGGACAGGAAGCTCTAATGAAAAACTGTTTTTT. Its protein is CASSPRTGSSNEKLFF.

In its sample, this clonotype was seen a few times. V usage is TRBV20-1 and J usage is TRBJ2-5; a weak D match, TRBD1 (5 bases). The germline V gene encodes CDR1 DFQATT and CDR2 SNEGSKA (reference sequence). V was clipped by 4 bases and J by 7 bases, with 16 bases between them. CDR3 length: 13 amino acids. The CDR3 sequence: CSATAGTGGTQYF. CDR3 sequence (DNA): TGCAGTGCTACAGCCGGAACAGGCGGGACCCAGTACTTC.

This chain uses TRBV12-3 or TRBV12-4 with TRBJ1-5, with D possibly being TRBD1 (5 bases). This CDR3 region has 15 residues. With 6 bases removed from V and 4 bases from J, the gap between germline ends came to 16 bases. In nucleotides, the CDR3 is TGTGCCAGCAGCAGGGACGGGAGAAATAATCAGCCCCAGCATTTT. This gives the protein CASSRDGRNNQPQHF.

This clonotype was counted between two and nine times. The chain links TRBV29-1 to TRBJ2-3; 8 bases match TRBD2. This CDR3 region has 15 residues. After removal of 3 bases from V and 4 bases from J, the junction contained 9 bases not matched to a gene. CDR1 and CDR2 from the germline V gene are SQVTM and ANQGSEA. The CDR3 sequence is CSVDLAGGRPDTQYF. Here the CDR3 DNA reads TGCAGCGTTGATCTTGCGGGGGGCCGTCCAGATACGCAGTATTTT.

This clonotype was counted a few times. The chain links TRBV7-8 to TRBJ2-1; 15 bases line up with TRBD2. The junction had 10 bases not matched to a gene; V was cut back by 4 bases and J by 6 bases. The CDR3 extends over 18 amino acids. Germline V CDR1 and CDR2: SGHVS, FQNEAQ. The CDR3 reads CASSSDRTSGRASNEQFF. In DNA, the CDR3 is TGTGCCAGCAGCTCGGATAGGACTAGCGGGAGGGCCTCCAATGAGCAGTTCTTC.

The chain recombines TRBV7-3 with TRBJ1-5, with 7 positions matching TRBD1. Germline lookup yields CDR1 SGHTA and CDR2 FQGTGA. Germline trimming cut 2 bases from V and 0 bases from J; bases unmatched to any gene: 1. The CDR3 consists of 15 residues. The CDR3 coding sequence is TGTGCCAGCAGCTTAGGGACAGTTAGCAATCAGCCCCAGCATTTT. As protein: CASSLGTVSNQPQHF.

This rearrangement joins TRBV20-1 to TRBJ1-2; D uncertain. CDR3 length: 15 amino acids. The germline CDR1 and CDR2 sequences are DFQATT and SNEGSKA (reference sequence). V gave up 6 bases and J gave up 1 base, with 18 bases separating them. The CDR3 DNA reads as TGCAGTGCCGAGGCCTCAGGCGAAGTTAACTATGGCTACACCTTC. It encodes CSAEASGEVNYGYTF.